This TCR beta chain came from a study of Ad26.COV2.S vaccination and SARS-CoV-2 variants. Background on the study: By the intramuscular route, Ad26.COV2.S was given once, or twice 56 days apart. The study's findings and limits: After vaccination, substantial breadth of spike-specific CD8+ and CD4+ responses was reported.

A note on this clone: Antigen: not known.

Only in-frame clones appear in the TCRdb table, and some are missing; sequencing was by immunoSEQ multiplex PCR. The sample includes 250,000 to 300,000 clones, approximately 89% of them seen just once. Germline-derived CDR1 and CDR2 are SGHVS and FNYEAQ. This CDR3 contains 15 residues. Trimming took 1 base from V and 0 from J, leaving 8 bases between them. The sample's treatment: over 15 received Ad26.COV2.S at low or high dose, single or two shots; 5 received placebo; per-sample allocation not given. The samples date from day 63 after the first vaccine or placebo injection. Boston hosted the donor, who was an adult aged 18-55 years. The administered vaccine (an Ad26 vector) expressed Wuhan-strain SARS-CoV-2 spike.

This chain joins TRBV7-6 and TRBJ2-3, with D unclear. The clonotype comes from a person between 18 and 65 years old who received the Ad26.COV2.S COVID-19 vaccine or a placebo. The specimen was peripheral blood, collected in a trial of Ad26.COV2.S vaccine versus placebo. CDR3 DNA: TGTGCCAGCAGCTTAGTTGTCTATAGCACAGATACGCAGTATTTT. Amino acids: CASSLVVYSTDTQYF.